This TCR beta chain was sequenced in a study of CD8 T cells in Susac syndrome. RNA, at roughly 0.45 to 1 ug, was reverse transcribed with random hexamers. immunoSEQ multiplex PCR amplified TCR beta CDR3 across 54 Vbeta, 13 Jbeta. TCRdb reprocessed the immunoSEQ multiplex PCR reads with MiXCR, giving one entry per CDR3 protein. The table records about 160,000 distinct CDR3 sequences, about 92% of them present only once. The CDR3 covers 14 residues. Per the germline V gene, CDR1 is SGHRS and CDR2 is YFSETQ. The V gene lost 0 bases and the J gene lost 3 bases, with 7 bases spanning the gap. Sequenced: CD4+ T cells from PBMCs. The rearrangement joins TRBV5-1 to TRBJ2-1; D possibly corresponds to TRBD1 (6 bases). The receptor was derived from a human donor in good health. The CDR3 coding sequence is TGCGCCAGCAGCTTGGAGGGGGACTACAATGAGCAGTTCTTC. Amino acid sequence: CASSLEGDYNEQFF.